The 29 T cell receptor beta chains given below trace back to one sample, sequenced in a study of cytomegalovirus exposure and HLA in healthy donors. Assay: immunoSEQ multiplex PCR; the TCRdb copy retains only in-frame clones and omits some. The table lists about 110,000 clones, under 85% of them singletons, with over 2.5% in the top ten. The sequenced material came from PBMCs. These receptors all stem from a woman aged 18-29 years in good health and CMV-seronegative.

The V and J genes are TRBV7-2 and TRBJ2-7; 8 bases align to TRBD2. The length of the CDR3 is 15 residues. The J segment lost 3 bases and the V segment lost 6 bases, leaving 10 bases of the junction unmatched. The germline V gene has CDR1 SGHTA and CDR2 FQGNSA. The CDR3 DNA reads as TGTGCCAGCAGGGAAGCGGGACTAGGCGACTACGAGCAGTACTTC. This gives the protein CASREAGLGDYEQYF. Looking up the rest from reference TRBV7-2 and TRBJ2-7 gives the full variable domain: GAGVSQSPSNKVTEKGKDVELRCDPISGHTALYWYRQSLGQGLEFLIYFQGNSAPDKSGLPSDRFSAERTGGSVSTLTIQRTQQEDSAVYLCASREAGLGDYEQYFGPGTRLTVT.

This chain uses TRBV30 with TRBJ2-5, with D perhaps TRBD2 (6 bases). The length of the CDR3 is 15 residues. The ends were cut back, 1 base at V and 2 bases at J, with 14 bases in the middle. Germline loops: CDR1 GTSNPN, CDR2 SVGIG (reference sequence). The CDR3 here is CAWSGSGVWQETQYF. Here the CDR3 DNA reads TGTGCCTGGAGTGGTTCGGGAGTTTGGCAAGAGACCCAGTACTTC.

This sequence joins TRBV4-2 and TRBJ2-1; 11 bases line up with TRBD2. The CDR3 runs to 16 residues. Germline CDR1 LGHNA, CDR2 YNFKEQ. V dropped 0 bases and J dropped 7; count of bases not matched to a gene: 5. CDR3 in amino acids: CASSQETSGGPNEQFF. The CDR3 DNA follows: TGTGCCAGCAGCCAAGAAACTAGCGGGGGCCCTAATGAGCAGTTCTTC.

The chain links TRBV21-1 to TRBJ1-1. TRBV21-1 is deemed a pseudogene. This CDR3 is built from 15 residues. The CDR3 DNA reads TGTGCCAGCAGCAAAGCACGGAGGGTTGACACTGAAGCTTTCTTT. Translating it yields CASSKARRVDTEAFF.

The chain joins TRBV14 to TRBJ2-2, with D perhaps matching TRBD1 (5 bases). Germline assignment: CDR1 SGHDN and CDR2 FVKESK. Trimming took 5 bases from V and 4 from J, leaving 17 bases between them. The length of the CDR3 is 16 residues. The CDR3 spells CASSARQGGRTGELFF. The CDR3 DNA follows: TGTGCCAGCAGCGCCCGGCAGGGCGGCCGCACCGGGGAGCTGTTTTTT.

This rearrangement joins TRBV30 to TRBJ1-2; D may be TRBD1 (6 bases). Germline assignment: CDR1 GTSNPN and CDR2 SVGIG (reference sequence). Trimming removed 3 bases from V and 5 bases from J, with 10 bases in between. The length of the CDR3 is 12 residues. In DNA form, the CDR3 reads TGTGCCTGGAGACAGGGTAGATATGGCTACACCTTC. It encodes CAWRQGRYGYTF.

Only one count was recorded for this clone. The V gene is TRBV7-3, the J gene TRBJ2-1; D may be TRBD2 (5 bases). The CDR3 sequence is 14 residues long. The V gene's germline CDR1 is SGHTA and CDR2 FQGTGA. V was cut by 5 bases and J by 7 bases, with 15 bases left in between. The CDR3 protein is CASSLDGVGNEQFF. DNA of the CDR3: TGTGCCAGCAGCCTGGACGGGGTAGGGAATGAGCAGTTCTTC.

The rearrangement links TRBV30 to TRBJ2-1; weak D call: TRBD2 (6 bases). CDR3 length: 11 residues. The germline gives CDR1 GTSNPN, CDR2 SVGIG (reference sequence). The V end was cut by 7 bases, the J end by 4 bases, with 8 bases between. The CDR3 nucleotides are TGTGCCTTGACTAGTTACAATGAGCAGTTCTTC. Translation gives CALTSYNEQFF.

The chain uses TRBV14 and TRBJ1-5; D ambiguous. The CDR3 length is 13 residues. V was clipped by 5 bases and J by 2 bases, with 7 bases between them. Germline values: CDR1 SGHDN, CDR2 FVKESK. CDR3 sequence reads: CASSSYRNQPQHF. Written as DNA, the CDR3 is TGTGCCAGCAGCTCCTATCGCAATCAGCCCCAGCATTTT.

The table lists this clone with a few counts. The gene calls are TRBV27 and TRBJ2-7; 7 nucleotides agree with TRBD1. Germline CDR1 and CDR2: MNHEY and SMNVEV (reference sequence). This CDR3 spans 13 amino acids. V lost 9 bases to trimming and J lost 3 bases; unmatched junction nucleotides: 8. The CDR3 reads CASKRDRRYEQYF. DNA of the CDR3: TGTGCCAGTAAAAGGGACAGACGCTACGAGCAGTACTTC.

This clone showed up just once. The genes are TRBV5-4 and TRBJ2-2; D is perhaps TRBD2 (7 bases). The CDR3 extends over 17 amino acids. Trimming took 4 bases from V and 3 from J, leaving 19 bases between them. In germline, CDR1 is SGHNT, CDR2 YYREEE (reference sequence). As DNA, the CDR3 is TGTGCCAGCAGCGTCGCTCGGGGGGCATTGGACACCGGGGAGCTGTTTTTT. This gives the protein CASSVARGALDTGELFF.

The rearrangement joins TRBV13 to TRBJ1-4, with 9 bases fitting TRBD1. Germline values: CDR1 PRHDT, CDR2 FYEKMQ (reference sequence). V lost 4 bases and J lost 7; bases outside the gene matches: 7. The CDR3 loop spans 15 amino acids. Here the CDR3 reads CASSYGTGKGEKLFF. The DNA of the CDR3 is TGTGCCAGCAGCTACGGGACAGGGAAAGGTGAAAAACTGTTTTTT.

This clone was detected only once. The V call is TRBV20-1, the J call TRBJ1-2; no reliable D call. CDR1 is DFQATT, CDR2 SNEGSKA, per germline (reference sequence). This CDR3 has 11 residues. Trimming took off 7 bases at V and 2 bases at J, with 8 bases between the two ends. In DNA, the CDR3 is TGCAGTGAGACTAGAAACTATGGCTACACCTTC. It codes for CSETRNYGYTF.

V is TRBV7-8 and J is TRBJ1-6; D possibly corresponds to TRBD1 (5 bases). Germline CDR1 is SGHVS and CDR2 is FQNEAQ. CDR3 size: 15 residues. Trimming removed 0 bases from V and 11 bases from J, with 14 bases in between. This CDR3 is CASSLALGTGAPLHF. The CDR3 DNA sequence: TGTGCCAGCAGCTTAGCCTTGGGAACGGGGGCACCCCTCCACTTT.

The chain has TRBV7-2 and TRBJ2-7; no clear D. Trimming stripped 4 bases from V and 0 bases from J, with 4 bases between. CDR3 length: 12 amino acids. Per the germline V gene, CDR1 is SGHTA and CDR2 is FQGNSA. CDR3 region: CASSSYSYEQYF. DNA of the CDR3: TGTGCCAGCAGCTCTTACTCCTACGAGCAGTACTTC.

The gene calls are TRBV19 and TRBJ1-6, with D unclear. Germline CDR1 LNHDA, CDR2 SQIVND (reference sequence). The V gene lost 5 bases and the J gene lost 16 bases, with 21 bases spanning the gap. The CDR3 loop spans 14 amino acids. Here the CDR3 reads CASSRHTEPTQLHF. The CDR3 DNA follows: TGTGCCAGTAGTCGGCACACCGAACCGACTCAACTCCACTTT.

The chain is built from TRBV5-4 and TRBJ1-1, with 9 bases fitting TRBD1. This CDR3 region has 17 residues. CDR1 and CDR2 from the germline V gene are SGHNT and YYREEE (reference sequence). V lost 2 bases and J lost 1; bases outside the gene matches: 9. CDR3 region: CASSFRDRASGNTEAFF. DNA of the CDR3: TGTGCCAGCAGCTTCCGGGACAGGGCATCGGGGAACACTGAAGCTTTCTTT. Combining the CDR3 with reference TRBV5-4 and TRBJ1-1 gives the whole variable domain ETGVTQSPTHLIKTRGQQVTLRCSSQSGHNTVSWYQQALGQGPQFIFQYYREEENGRGNFPPRFSGLQFPNYSSELNVNALELDDSALYLCASSFRDRASGNTEAFFGQGTRLTVV.

The CDR3 DNA follows: TGTGCCAGCAGACTCCAACAGGAATATAATTCACCCCTCCACTTT. It specifies CASRLQQEYNSPLHF. The rearrangement links TRBV6-6 to TRBJ1-6, with a tentative D call TRBD1 (5 bases). The germline gives CDR1 MNHNY, CDR2 SVGAGI (reference sequence). V dropped 6 bases and J dropped 4 bases, with 13 bases sitting between them. The CDR3 length is 15 residues.

This CDR3 reads CASSLYRGGYEQYF. As DNA, the CDR3 is TGTGCCAGCAGCTTGTACAGGGGGGGATACGAGCAGTACTTC. The chain links TRBV5-6 to TRBJ2-7, with D possibly matching TRBD1 (8 bases). V lost 1 base, J lost 4 bases, and 12 bases lay in between. CDR1 and CDR2 from the germline V gene are SGHDT and YYEEEE. The CDR3 length is 14 residues.

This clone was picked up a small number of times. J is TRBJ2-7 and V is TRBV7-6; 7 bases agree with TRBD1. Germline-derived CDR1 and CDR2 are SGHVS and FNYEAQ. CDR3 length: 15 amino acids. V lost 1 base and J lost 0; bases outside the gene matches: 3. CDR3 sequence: CASSLGDSSSYEQYF. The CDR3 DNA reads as TGTGCCAGCAGCTTAGGGGACAGTAGCTCCTACGAGCAGTACTTC. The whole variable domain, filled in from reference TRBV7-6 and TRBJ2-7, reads GAGVSQSPRYKVTKRGQDVALRCDPISGHVSLYWYRQALGQGPEFLTYFNYEAQQDKSGLPNDRFSAERPEGSISTLTIQRTEQRDSAMYRCASSLGDSSSYEQYFGPGTRLTVT.

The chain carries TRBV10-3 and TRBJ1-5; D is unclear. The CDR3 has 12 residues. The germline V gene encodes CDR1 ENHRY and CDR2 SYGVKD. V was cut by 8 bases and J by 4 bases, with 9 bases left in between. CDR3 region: CAIGWANQPQHF. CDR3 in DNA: TGTGCCATCGGTTGGGCAAATCAGCCCCAGCATTTT.

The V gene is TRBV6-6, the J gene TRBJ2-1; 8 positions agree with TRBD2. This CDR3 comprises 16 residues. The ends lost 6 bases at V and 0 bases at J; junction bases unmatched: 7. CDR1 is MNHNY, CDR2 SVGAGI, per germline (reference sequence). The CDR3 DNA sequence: TGTGCCAGCAGCCCCATAAGCGGGGGCTCCTACAATGAGCAGTTCTTC. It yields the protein CASSPISGGSYNEQFF.

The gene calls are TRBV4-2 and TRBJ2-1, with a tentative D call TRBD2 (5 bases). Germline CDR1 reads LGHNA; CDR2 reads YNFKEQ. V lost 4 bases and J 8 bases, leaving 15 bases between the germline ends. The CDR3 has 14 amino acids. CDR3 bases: TGTGCCAGCAGCCGAGACCAGTCGAGGGATGAGCAGTTCTTC. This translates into CASSRDQSRDEQFF.

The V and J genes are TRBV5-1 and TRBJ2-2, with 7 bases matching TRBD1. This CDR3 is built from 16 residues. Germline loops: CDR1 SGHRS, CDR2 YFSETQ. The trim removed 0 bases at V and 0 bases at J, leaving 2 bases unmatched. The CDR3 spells CASSLVQGANTGELFF. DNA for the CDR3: TGCGCCAGCAGCTTGGTGCAGGGGGCGAACACCGGGGAGCTGTTTTTT. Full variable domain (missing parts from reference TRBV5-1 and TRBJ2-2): KAGVTQTPRYLIKTRGQQVTLSCSPISGHRSVSWYQQTPGQGLQFLFEYFSETQRNKGNFPGRFSGRQFSNSRSEMNVSTLELGDSALYLCASSLVQGANTGELFFGEGSRLTVL.

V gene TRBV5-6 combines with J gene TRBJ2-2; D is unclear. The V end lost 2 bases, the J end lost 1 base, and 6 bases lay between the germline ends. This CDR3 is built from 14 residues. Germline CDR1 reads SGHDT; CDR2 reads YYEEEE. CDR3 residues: CASSFPGNTGELFF. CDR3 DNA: TGTGCCAGCAGCTTTCCCGGGAACACCGGGGAGCTGTTTTTT.

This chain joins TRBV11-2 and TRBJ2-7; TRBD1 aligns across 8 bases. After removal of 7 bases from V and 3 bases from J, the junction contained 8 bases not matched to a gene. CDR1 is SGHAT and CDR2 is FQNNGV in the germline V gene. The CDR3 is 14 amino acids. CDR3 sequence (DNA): TGTGCCAGCAACCATTACAGGGGGGACTACGAGCAGTACTTC. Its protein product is CASNHYRGDYEQYF.

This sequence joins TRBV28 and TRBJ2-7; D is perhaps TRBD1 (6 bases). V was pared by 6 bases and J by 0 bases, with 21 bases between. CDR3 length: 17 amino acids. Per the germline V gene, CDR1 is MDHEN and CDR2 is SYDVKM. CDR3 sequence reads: CASSKFPLRGSSYEQYF. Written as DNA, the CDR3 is TGTGCCAGCAGCAAATTTCCACTGAGGGGGAGCTCCTACGAGCAGTACTTC.

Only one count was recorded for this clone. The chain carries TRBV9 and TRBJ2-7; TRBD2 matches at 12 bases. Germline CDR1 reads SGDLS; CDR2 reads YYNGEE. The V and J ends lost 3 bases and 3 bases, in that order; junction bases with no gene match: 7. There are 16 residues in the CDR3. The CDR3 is CASSDPTSGGFYEQYF. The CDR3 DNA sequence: TGTGCCAGCAGCGACCCGACTAGCGGGGGCTTCTACGAGCAGTACTTC.

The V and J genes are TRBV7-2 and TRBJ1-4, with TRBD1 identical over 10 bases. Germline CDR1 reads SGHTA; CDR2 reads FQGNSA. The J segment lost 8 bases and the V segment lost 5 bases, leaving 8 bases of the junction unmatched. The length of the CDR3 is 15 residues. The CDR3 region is CASSAGQGDREKLFF. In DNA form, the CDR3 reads TGTGCCAGCAGCGCTGGACAGGGGGATAGAGAAAAACTGTTTTTT.